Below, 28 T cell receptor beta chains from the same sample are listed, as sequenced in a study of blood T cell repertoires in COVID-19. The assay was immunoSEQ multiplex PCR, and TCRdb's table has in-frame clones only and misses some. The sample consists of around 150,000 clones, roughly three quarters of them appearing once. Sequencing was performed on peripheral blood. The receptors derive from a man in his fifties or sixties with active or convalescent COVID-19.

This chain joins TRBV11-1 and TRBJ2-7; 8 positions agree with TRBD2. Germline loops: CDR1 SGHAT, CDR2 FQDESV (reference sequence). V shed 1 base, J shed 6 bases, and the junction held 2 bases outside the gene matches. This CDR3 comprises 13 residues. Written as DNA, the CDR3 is TGTGCCAGCAGCTTAGGCGGGGGGCGCGAGCAGTACTTC. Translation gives CASSLGGGREQYF.

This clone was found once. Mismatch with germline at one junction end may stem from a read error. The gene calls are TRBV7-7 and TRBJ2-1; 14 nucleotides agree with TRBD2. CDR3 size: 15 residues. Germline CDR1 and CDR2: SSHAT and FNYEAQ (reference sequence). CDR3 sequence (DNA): TGTGCTAGCAGCTCGGGACTAGCGGGAGCAAATGAGCAGTTCTTC. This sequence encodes CASSSGLAGANEQFF. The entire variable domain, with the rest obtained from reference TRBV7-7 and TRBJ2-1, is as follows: GAGVSQSPRYKVTKRGQDVTLRCDPISSHATLYWYQQALGQGPEFLTYFNYEAQPDKSGLPSDRFSAERPEGSISTLTIQRTEQRDSAMYRCASSSGLAGANEQFFGPGTRLTVL.

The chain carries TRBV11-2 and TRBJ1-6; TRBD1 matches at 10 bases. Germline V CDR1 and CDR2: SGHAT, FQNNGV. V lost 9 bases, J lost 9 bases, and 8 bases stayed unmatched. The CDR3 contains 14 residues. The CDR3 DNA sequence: TGTGCCAGTTCGACAGGGGGCAACGGTTCACCCCTCCACTTT. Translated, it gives CASSTGGNGSPLHF.

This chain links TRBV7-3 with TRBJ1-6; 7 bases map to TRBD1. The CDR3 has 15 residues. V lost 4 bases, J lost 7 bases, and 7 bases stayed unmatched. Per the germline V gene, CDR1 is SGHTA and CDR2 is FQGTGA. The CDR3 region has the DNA TGTGCCAGCAGCTCCGAGGGGGCAGGAAATTCACCCCTCCACTTT. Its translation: CASSSEGAGNSPLHF.

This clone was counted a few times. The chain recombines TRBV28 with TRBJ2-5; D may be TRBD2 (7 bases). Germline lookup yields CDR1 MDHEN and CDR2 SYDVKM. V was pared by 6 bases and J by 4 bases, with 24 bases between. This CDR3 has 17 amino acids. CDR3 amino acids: CASSGERGEGGRETQYF. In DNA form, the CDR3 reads TGTGCCAGCAGCGGCGAAAGGGGGGAGGGAGGGAGAGAGACCCAGTACTTC.

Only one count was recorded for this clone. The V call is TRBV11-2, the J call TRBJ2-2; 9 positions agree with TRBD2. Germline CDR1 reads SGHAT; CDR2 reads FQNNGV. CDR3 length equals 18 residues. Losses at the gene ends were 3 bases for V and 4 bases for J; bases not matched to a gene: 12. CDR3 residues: CASSFRGSGRLGTGELFF. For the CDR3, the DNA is TGTGCCAGCAGCTTTCGTGGTAGCGGGAGATTAGGCACCGGGGAGCTGTTTTTT.

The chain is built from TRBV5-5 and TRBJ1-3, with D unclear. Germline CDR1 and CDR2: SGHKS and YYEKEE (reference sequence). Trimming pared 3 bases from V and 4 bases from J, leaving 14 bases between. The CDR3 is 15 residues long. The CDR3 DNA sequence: TGTGCCAGCAGCTCCCGACCGGTCGGGGGAAACACCATATATTTT. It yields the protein CASSSRPVGGNTIYF.

The CDR3 DNA reads TGTGCCAGCAGCTTCTACGGCGGGGCGGGGGAGCTGTTTTTT. Protein: CASSFYGGAGELFF. The V call is TRBV7-3, the J call TRBJ2-2, with D tentatively TRBD2 (6 bases). CDR1 SGHTA and CDR2 FQGTGA come from the germline V gene. V was trimmed by 3 bases and J by 8 bases, leaving 13 bases between them. The CDR3 loop spans 14 amino acids.

CDR3 DNA: TGTGCCAGCAGCTTTCAGGGCTCGCATGAGTACGAGCAGTACTTC. Translated, it gives CASSFQGSHEYEQYF. The V gene is TRBV5-5, the J gene TRBJ2-7; a weak D match, TRBD1 (5 bases). The CDR3 totals 15 residues. Trimming stripped 2 bases from V and 4 bases from J, with 16 bases between. Germline V gives CDR1 SGHKS, CDR2 YYEKEE (reference sequence).

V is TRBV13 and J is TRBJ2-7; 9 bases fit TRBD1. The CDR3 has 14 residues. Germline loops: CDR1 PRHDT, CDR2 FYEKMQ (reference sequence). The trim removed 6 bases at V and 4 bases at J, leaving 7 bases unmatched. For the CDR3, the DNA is TGTGCCAGCAGTCAGGGGACAGGGCTTTACGAGCAGTACTTC. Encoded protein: CASSQGTGLYEQYF.

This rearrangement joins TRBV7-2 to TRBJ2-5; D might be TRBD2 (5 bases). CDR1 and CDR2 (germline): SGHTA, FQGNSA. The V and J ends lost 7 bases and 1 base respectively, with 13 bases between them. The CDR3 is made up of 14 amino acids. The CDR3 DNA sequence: TGTGCCAGCACCGATTTACGGGGCCAAGAGACCCAGTACTTC. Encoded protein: CASTDLRGQETQYF.

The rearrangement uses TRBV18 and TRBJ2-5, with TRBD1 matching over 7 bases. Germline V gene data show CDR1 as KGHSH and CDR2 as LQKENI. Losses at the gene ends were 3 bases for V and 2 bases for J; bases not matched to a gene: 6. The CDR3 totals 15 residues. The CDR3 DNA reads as TGTGCCAGCTCACCGTCATCGGGACAGCAAGAGACCCAGTACTTC. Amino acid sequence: CASSPSSGQQETQYF.

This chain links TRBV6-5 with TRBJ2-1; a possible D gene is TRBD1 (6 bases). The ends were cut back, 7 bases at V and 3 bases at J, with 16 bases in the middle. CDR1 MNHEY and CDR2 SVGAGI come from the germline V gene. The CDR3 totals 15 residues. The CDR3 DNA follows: TGTGCCAGCACCCTTCAGGACAGCTACTACAATGAGCAGTTCTTC. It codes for CASTLQDSYYNEQFF.

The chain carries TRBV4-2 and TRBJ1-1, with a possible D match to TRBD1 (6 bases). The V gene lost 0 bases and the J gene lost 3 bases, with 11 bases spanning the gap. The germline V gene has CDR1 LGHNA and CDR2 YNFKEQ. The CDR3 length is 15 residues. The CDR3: CASSQEFAGDTEAFF. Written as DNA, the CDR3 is TGTGCCAGCAGCCAAGAGTTCGCAGGGGACACTGAAGCTTTCTTT.

CDR3 coding DNA: TGCAGTGCTAGTCGGCCGCTAGCGGGAAACACAGATACGCAGTATTTT. It yields the protein CSASRPLAGNTDTQYF. The chain carries TRBV20-1 and TRBJ2-3; 9 nucleotides align to TRBD2. V shed 3 bases, J shed 2 bases, and the junction held 9 bases outside the gene matches. Germline CDR1 reads DFQATT; CDR2 reads SNEGSKA (reference sequence). This CDR3 comprises 16 residues.

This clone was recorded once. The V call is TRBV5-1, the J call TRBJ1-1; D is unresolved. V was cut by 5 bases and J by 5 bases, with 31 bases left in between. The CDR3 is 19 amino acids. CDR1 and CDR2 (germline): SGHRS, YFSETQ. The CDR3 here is CASREGEGKKGGSLTEAFF. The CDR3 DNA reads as TGCGCCAGCAGAGAGGGTGAGGGTAAGAAGGGCGGTAGTTTAACTGAAGCTTTCTTT.

This CDR3 reads CASSPDRGNQPQHF. The CDR3 DNA sequence: TGCGCCAGCAGTCCCGACAGGGGTAATCAGCCCCAGCATTTT. This rearrangement joins TRBV4-1 to TRBJ1-5; 8 nucleotides agree with TRBD1. The germline CDR1 and CDR2 sequences are MGHRA and YSYEKL. J gave up 4 bases and V 6 bases, and 5 bases lay outside the gene matches. This CDR3 comprises 14 residues.

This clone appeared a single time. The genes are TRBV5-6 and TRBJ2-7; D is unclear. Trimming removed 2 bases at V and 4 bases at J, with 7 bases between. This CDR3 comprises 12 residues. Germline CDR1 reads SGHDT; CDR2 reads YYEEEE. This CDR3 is CASSFRNYEQYF. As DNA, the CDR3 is TGTGCCAGCAGCTTCAGAAATTACGAGCAGTACTTC.

The CDR3 coding sequence is TGTGCCAGTTCGCGGGAGATAAAGCGCGAGCAGTACTTC. Residues: CASSREIKREQYF. The gene calls are TRBV6-5 and TRBJ2-7; 7 bases are shared with TRBD2. The CDR3 loop spans 13 amino acids. Per the germline V gene, CDR1 is MNHEY and CDR2 is SVGAGI. The J segment lost 6 bases and the V segment lost 9 bases, leaving 11 bases of the junction unmatched.

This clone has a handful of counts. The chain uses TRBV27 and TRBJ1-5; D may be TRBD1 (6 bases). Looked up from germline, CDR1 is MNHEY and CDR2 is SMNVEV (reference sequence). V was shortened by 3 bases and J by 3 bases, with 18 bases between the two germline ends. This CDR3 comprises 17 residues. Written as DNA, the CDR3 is TGTGCCAGCAGTTTGGGGTCAGGGGATATACCCAATCAGCCCCAGCATTTT. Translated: CASSLGSGDIPNQPQHF.

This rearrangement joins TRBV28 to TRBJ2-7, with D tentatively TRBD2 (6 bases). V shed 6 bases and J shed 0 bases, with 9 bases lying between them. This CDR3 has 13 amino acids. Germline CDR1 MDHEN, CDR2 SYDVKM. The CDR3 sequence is CASRDGSSYEQYF. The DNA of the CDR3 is TGTGCCAGCAGGGACGGGAGCTCCTACGAGCAGTACTTC. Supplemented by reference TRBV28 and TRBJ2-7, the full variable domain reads DVKVTQSSRYLVKRTGEKVFLECVQDMDHENMFWYRQDPGLGLRLIYFSYDVKMKEKGDIPEGYSVSREKKERFSLILESASTNQTSMYLCASRDGSSYEQYFGPGTRLTVT.

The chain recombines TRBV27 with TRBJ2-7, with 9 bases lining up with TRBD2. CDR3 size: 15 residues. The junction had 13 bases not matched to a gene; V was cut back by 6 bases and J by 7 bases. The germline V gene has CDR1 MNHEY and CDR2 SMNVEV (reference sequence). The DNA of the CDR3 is TGTGCCAGCAGCCGGGGGGTAGCGGGAGCCTTTGAGCAGTACTTC. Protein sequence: CASSRGVAGAFEQYF.

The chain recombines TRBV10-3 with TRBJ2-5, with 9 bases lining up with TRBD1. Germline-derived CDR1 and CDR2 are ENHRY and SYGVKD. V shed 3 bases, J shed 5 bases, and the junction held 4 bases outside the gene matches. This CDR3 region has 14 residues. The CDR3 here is CAISDNRGLETQYF. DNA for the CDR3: TGTGCCATCAGTGATAACAGGGGGCTCGAGACCCAGTACTTC.

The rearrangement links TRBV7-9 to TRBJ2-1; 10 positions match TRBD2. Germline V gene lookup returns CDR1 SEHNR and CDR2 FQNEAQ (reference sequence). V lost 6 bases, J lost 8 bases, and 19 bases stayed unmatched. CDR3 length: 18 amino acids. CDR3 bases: TGTGCCAGCAGACCACGCGTGAGAGCGGGAGGGCCTAGGTATGAGCAGTTCTTC. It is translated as CASRPRVRAGGPRYEQFF.

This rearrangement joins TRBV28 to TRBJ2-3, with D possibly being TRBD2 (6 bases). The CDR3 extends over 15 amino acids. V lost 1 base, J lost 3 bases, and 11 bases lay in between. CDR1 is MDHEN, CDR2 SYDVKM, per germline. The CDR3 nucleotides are TGTGCCAGCAGTTTATCATCGACTAGTACAGATACGCAGTATTTT. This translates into CASSLSSTSTDTQYF.

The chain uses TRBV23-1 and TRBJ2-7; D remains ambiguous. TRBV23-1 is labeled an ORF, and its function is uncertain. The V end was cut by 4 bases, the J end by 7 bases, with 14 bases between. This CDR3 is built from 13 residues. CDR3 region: CASSLESSGEQYF. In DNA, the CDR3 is TGCGCCAGCAGTCTCGAATCCTCCGGGGAGCAGTACTTC.

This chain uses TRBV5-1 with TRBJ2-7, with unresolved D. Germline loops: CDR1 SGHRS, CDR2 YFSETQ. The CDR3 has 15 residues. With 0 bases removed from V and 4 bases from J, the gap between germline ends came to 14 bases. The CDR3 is CASSLGPSESYEQYF. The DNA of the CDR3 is TGCGCCAGCAGCTTGGGGCCAAGCGAGAGTTACGAGCAGTACTTC.

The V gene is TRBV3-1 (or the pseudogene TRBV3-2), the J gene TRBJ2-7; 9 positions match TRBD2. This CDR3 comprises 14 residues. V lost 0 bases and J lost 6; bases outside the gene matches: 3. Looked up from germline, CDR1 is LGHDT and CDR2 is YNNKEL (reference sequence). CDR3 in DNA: TGTGCCAGCAGCCAAGACGCGGGAGGGCGCGAGCAGTACTTC. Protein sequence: CASSQDAGGREQYF.